These 15 T cell receptor beta chains share one sample of origin, sequenced in a study of naive and memory T cell subsets. Their antigens remain unidentified. Both TRBC1 and TRBC2 were covered by a beta constant-region primer of two equimolar oligonucleotides. Ligated cDNA was amplified by four rounds of PCR with nested alpha and beta constant-region primers and SP2. TCRdb re-called the UMI-ligation and nested PCR reads with MiXCR, one entry per CDR3 protein. Of under 150,000 distinct CDR3 sequences in the sample, roughly a fifth were seen once. Study results and caveats: Possibly reflecting memory cells re-expressing CD45RA, a few larger clonotypes occurred in naive repertoires, especially CD8.

The sequenced sample consisted of naive CD8+ T cells from blood. The receptors were sampled from a human donor in good health.

This clonotype has just a few counts. The chain is built from TRBV25-1 and TRBJ2-1; 7 bases are a match to TRBD1. Per the germline V gene, CDR1 is MGHDK and CDR2 is SYGVNS. This CDR3 spans 14 amino acids. V shed 8 bases and J 5 bases; nucleotides not matched to a gene: 9. The CDR3 here is CASSDRVYDNEQFF. The CDR3, as DNA: TGTGCCAGCTCAGACAGGGTGTACGACAATGAGCAGTTCTTC.

This chain links TRBV13 with TRBJ2-1, with D possibly called TRBD1 or TRBD2 (6 bases each). The CDR3 contains 16 residues. Germline CDR1 PRHDT, CDR2 FYEKMQ (reference sequence). V lost 5 bases and J 3 bases, leaving 17 bases between the germline ends. In DNA form, the CDR3 reads TGTGCCAGCAGCCCATCAGGAGGGACAAACTACAATGAGCAGTTCTTC. As protein: CASSPSGGTNYNEQFF.

The chain couples TRBV29-1 to TRBJ2-7, with 8 bases lining up with TRBD1. The V and J ends lost 4 bases and 1 base, in that order; junction bases with no gene match: 3. This CDR3 contains 13 residues. The germline gives CDR1 SQVTM, CDR2 ANQGSEA. CDR3 nucleotide sequence: TGCAGCGTTGGGACAGGGTATTCCTACGAGCAGTACTTC. Protein sequence: CSVGTGYSYEQYF.

This clonotype was observed many times. This rearrangement joins TRBV13 to TRBJ2-7, with a possible D match to TRBD1 (5 bases). The germline CDR1 and CDR2 sequences are PRHDT and FYEKMQ (reference sequence). With 5 bases removed from V and 1 base from J, the gap between germline ends came to 9 bases. The CDR3 is 13 residues long. The CDR3 DNA reads as TGTGCCAGCAGCCCCCCAGGGTCCTACGAGCAGTACTTC. This codes for CASSPPGSYEQYF.

The V gene is TRBV9, the J gene TRBJ2-3; D may be TRBD1 or TRBD2 (6 bases each). Deletions cut 0 bases from V and 2 bases from J, with 10 bases between. The CDR3 length is 15 residues. Germline V gene lookup returns CDR1 SGDLS and CDR2 YYNGEE. DNA of the CDR3: TGTGCCAGCAGCGTAGACGGGGGCCCCACAGATACGCAGTATTTT. It is translated as CASSVDGGPTDTQYF.

The chain employs TRBV7-8 and TRBJ2-1, with D perhaps given as TRBD1 or TRBD2 (5 bases each). Germline CDR1 and CDR2: SGHVS and FQNEAQ. This CDR3 is built from 16 residues. The V end lost 4 bases, the J end lost 8 bases, and 21 bases lay between the germline ends. CDR3 loop: CASSSSGAPWSDEQFF. In DNA form, the CDR3 reads TGTGCCAGCAGCTCCTCCGGGGCCCCATGGTCTGATGAGCAGTTCTTC.

The rearrangement uses TRBV7-8 and TRBJ2-3; 9 nucleotides match TRBD2. With 4 bases clipped from V and 0 bases from J, the junction kept 5 bases outside the gene matches. Germline lookup yields CDR1 SGHVS and CDR2 FQNEAQ. This CDR3 region has 16 residues. In nucleotides, the CDR3 is TGTGCCAGCAGCTACCTACTAGCGGGTAGCACAGATACGCAGTATTTT. This codes for CASSYLLAGSTDTQYF.

This chain connects TRBV4-1 to TRBJ1-6, with a possible D match to TRBD1 (5 bases). Germline CDR1 is MGHRA and CDR2 is YSYEKL. The CDR3 is made up of 16 amino acids. The V end was cut by 8 bases, the J end by 4 bases, with 18 bases between. The CDR3 DNA follows: TGCGCCAGCGGGGATTTCAGGGAAGTTTATAATTCACCCCTCCACTTT. Encoded protein: CASGDFREVYNSPLHF.

The sample holds a few counts of this clonotype. This chain joins TRBV27 and TRBJ2-7, with 7 bases fitting TRBD1. CDR1 and CDR2 from the germline V gene are MNHEY and SMNVEV (reference sequence). Losses at the gene ends were 5 bases for V and 2 bases for J; bases not matched to a gene: 3. The CDR3 has 13 amino acids. CDR3 coding DNA: TGTGCCAGCAGTAAAAGGGGGCCCTACGAGCAGTACTTC. It is translated as CASSKRGPYEQYF.

The chain couples TRBV6-5 to TRBJ2-7; possible D gene TRBD2, 5 bases. V lost 2 bases to trimming and J lost 7 bases, with 12 bases between them. The germline V gene encodes CDR1 MNHEY and CDR2 SVGAGI. This CDR3 contains 13 residues. This CDR3 reads CASSYPDSTEQYF. The CDR3 DNA is TGTGCCAGCAGTTACCCGGACTCTACTGAGCAGTACTTC.

The V call is TRBV27, the J call TRBJ2-2; D remains ambiguous. Germline assignment: CDR1 MNHEY and CDR2 SMNVEV (reference sequence). The length of the CDR3 is 17 residues. Trimming shortened V by 4 bases and J by 4 bases, and 19 bases separated the two germline ends. CDR3 DNA sequence: TGTGCCAGCAGTTCTGAGAACTTCCCCCTGGGCACCGGGGAGCTGTTTTTT. This encodes CASSSENFPLGTGELFF.

This clonotype turned up a few times. This chain links TRBV19 with TRBJ2-1, with no clear D. The CDR3 totals 15 residues. Germline CDR1 LNHDA, CDR2 SQIVND (reference sequence). The germline V and J ends were trimmed by 0 bases and 0 bases, with 6 bases remaining between them. CDR3 sequence reads: CASSIDKSSYNEQFF. CDR3 nucleotide sequence: TGTGCCAGTAGTATAGACAAGAGCTCCTACAATGAGCAGTTCTTC.

The genes are TRBV7-9 and TRBJ2-1; TRBD2 matches 14 bases. Germline V gene lookup returns CDR1 SEHNR and CDR2 FQNEAQ (reference sequence). V shed 3 bases, J shed 8 bases, and the junction held 9 bases outside the gene matches. The CDR3 is 17 residues long. The chain's CDR3 is CASSFGTSGRGWDEQFF. CDR3 DNA: TGTGCCAGCAGCTTCGGGACTAGCGGGAGAGGTTGGGATGAGCAGTTCTTC. Filled out from reference TRBV7-9 and TRBJ2-1, the complete variable domain reads DTGVSQNPRHKITKRGQNVTFRCDPISEHNRLYWYRQTLGQGPEFLTYFQNEAQLEKSRLLSDRFSAERPKGSFSTLEIQRTEQGDSAMYLCASSFGTSGRGWDEQFFGPGTRLTVL.

The V gene is TRBV12-5, the J gene TRBJ2-7; no reliable D call. V was trimmed by 1 base and J by 4 bases, leaving 5 bases between them. In germline, CDR1 is LGHNT, CDR2 FRNRAP. This CDR3 has 12 residues. The CDR3 loop is CASGLGVYEQYF. The DNA for the CDR3 is TGTGCTAGTGGTTTGGGCGTATACGAGCAGTACTTC.

The chain joins TRBV14 to TRBJ2-7, with D possibly being TRBD2 (6 bases). The CDR3 extends over 15 amino acids. Trimming cost V 4 bases and J 5 bases, with 18 bases left between them. Looked up from germline, CDR1 is SGHDN and CDR2 is FVKESK. CDR3 residues: CASSPMAGPRDEQYF. Written as DNA, the CDR3 is TGTGCCAGCAGCCCCATGGCGGGACCCAGGGACGAGCAGTACTTC.